The following is a T cell receptor (beta chain) sequence with its context. The antigen remains unidentified. The germline V gene has CDR1 SQVTM and CDR2 ANQGSEA. CDR3 size: 12 residues. The V end lost 7 bases, the J end lost 2 bases, and 10 bases lay between the germline ends. As to treatment: oral pan-JAK inhibitor, 5-10 mg twice daily. The data originate from a study of CD8+ T cells in alopecia areata. Study context: People stayed on tofacitinib for 6 to 18 months, then stopped the drug for 6 months. Percent affected scalp area, the SALT score, rated treated patients' severity. Findings of the study overall: The study found tofacitinib significantly decreased scalp clonality and expanded CD8+ clones among the top 100. Numerous clones, expanded in lesions, remained in scalp and blood during tofacitinib.

Reverse transcription of extracted RNA yielded cDNA, which provided the sequencing template. Assay: immunoSEQ multiplex PCR; the TCRdb copy retains only in-frame clones and omits some. The sample lists about 160,000 clones, about 71% seen once, with approximately 0.91% in the top ten. This clonotype was obtained from a human donor with alopecia areata. Material: CD4+ T cells sorted from blood, obtained at week 4, from a patient treated with tofacitinib. The V call is TRBV29-1, the J call TRBJ2-3, with D possibly TRBD2 on 6 matching bases. This CDR3 reads CSARDFTDTQYF. The CDR3 DNA reads as TGCAGCGCCCGGGACTTCACAGATACGCAGTATTTT.